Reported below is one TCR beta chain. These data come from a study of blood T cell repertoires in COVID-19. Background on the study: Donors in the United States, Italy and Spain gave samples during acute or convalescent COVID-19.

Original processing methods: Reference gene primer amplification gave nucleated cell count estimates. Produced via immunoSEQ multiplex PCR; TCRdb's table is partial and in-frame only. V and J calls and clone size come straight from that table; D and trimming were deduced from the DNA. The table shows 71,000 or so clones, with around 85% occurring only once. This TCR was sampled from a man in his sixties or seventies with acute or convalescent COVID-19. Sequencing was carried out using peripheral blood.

CDR3 loop: CASSLFRGRETEAFF. The CDR3 coding sequence is TGTGCCAGCAGCTTGTTTAGGGGGCGTGAGACTGAAGCTTTCTTT. This chain connects TRBV5-6 to TRBJ1-1, with 7 bases lining up with TRBD1. V was pared by 1 base and J by 5 bases, with 8 bases of the junction left unmatched. Germline V CDR1 and CDR2: SGHDT, YYEEEE. This CDR3 contains 15 residues.